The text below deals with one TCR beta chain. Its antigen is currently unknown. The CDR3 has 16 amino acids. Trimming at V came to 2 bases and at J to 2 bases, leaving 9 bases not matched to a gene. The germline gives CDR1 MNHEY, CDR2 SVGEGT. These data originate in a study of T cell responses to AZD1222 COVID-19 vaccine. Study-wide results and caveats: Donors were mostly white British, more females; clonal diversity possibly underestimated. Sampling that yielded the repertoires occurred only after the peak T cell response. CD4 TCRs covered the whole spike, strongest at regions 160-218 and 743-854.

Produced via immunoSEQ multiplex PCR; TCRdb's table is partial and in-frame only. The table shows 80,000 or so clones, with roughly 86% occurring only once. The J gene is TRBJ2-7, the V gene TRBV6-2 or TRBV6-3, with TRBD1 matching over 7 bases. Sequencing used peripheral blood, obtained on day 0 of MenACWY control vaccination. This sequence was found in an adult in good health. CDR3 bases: TGTGCCAGCAGTTACCGCGGACGACAGGGAGCCTACGAGCAGTACTTC. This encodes CASSYRGRQGAYEQYF.